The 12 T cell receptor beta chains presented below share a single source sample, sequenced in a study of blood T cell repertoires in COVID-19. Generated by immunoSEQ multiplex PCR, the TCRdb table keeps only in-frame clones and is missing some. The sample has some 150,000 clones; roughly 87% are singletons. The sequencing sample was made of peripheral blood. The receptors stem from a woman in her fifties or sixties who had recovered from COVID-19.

The DNA of the CDR3 is TGTGCCAGCGGTAAGGACATCTCCTACAATGAGCAGTTCTTC. Protein: CASGKDISYNEQFF. The chain links TRBV7-6 to TRBJ2-1, with a tentative D call TRBD1 (5 bases). This CDR3 region has 14 residues. V lost 8 bases, J lost 0 bases, and 11 bases lay in between. CDR1 is SGHVS and CDR2 is FNYEAQ in the germline V gene.

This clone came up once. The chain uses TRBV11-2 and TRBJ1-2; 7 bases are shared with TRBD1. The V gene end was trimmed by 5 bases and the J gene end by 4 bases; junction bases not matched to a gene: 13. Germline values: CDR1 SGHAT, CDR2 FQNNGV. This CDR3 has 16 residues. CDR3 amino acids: CASSPKQGYSLYGYTF. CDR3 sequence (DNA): TGTGCCAGCAGCCCTAAACAGGGGTACTCGCTCTATGGCTACACCTTC.

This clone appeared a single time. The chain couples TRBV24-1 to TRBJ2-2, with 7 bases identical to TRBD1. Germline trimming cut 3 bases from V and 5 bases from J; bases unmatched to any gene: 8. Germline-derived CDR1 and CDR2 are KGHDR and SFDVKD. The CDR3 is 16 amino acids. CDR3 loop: CATSDHRGSKTGELFF. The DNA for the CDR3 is TGTGCCACCAGTGATCACAGGGGTTCTAAGACCGGGGAGCTGTTTTTT.

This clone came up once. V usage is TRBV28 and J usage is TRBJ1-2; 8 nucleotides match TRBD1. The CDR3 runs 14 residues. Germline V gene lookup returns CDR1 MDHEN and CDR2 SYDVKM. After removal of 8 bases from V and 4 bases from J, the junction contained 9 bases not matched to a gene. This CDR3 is CASLRQGPTYGYTF. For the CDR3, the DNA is TGTGCCAGCCTAAGACAGGGGCCCACCTATGGCTACACCTTC.

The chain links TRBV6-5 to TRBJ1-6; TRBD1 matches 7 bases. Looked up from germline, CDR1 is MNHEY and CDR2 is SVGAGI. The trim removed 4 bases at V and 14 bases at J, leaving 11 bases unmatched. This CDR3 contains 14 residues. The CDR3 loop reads CASSSRDSQGTLHF. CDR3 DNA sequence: TGTGCCAGCAGTTCCCGGGACAGTCAAGGAACCCTCCACTTT.

In DNA form, the CDR3 reads TGCGCCAGCAGCTGGAATACAGGGAGTAATTCACCCCTCCACTTT. It yields the protein CASSWNTGSNSPLHF. The chain employs TRBV5-1 and TRBJ1-6, with D perhaps matching TRBD1 (6 bases). V dropped 3 bases and J dropped 6 bases, with 13 bases sitting between them. The CDR3 loop spans 15 amino acids. Germline loops: CDR1 SGHRS, CDR2 YFSETQ.

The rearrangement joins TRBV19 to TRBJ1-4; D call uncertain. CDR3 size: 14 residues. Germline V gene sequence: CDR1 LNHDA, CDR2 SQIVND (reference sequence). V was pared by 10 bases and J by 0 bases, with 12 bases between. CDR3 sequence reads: CATGYDSTNEKLFF. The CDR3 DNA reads TGTGCCACGGGTTATGATTCAACTAATGAAAAACTGTTTTTT.

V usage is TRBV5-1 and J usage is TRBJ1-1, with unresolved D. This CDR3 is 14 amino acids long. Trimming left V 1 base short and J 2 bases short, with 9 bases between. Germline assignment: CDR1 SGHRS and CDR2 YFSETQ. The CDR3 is CASSLPRVNTEAFF. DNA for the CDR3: TGCGCCAGCAGCTTGCCGAGGGTAAACACTGAAGCTTTCTTT.

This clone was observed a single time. Here the CDR3 DNA reads TGCGCCAGCAGTGAACGGGGGGCGCAGCCCCAGCATTTT. Amino acid sequence: CASSERGAQPQHF. The chain employs TRBV10-1 and TRBJ1-5; D possibly corresponds to TRBD1 (6 bases). Trimming pared 3 bases from V and 7 bases from J, leaving 10 bases between. The germline V gene encodes CDR1 WNHNN and CDR2 SYGVQD (reference sequence). The CDR3 loop spans 13 amino acids.

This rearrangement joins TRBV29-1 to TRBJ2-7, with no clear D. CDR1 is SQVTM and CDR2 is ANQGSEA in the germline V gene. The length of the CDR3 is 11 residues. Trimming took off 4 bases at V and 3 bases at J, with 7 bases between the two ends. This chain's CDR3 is CSVAQSYEQYF. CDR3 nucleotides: TGCAGCGTTGCACAGAGCTACGAGCAGTACTTC.

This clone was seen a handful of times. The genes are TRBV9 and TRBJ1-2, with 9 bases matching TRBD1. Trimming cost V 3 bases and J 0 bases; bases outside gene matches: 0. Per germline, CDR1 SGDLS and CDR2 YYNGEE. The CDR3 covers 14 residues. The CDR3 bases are TGTGCCAGCAGCGGGACAGGGGCTAACTATGGCTACACCTTC. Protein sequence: CASSGTGANYGYTF.

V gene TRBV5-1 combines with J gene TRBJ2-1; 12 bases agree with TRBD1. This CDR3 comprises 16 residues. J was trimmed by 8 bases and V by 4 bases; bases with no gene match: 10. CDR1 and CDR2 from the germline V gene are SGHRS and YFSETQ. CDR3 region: CASSDPGTGGSDEQFF. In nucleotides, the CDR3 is TGCGCCAGCAGCGACCCCGGGACAGGGGGCTCGGATGAGCAGTTCTTC.